This T cell receptor (beta chain) was identified during a study of Graves' ophthalmopathy and Graves' hyperthyroidism. The wider study: The term stable hyperthyroidism indicated an absence of ophthalmopathy within 18 months of follow-up.

Researchers turned away patients with other autoimmune diseases, uncontrolled infections, pregnancy or lactation. Germline CDR1 reads ENHRY; CDR2 reads SYGVKD. Trimming cost V 7 bases and J 4 bases; bases outside gene matches: 5. There are 14 residues in the CDR3. RNA transcripts served as template for amplifying TCR beta CDR3 sequences. HTBI primers served in a first-round RT-PCR, which a second-round multiplex PCR followed. One entry per CDR3 protein, called by TCRdb with MiXCR from the multiplex PCR reads. Altogether 900,000 to 1,200,000 distinct CDR3 sequences are present, approximately 35% being singletons, with the ten largest covering 11%.

The sequence was obtained from an adult man with Graves' hyperthyroidism. This chain uses TRBV10-3 with TRBJ2-5; 11 bases map to TRBD2. Material: peripheral blood or thyroid tissue (not recorded which). The CDR3 region is CAINQGTSGETQYF. CDR3 in DNA: TGTGCCATCAATCAGGGGACTAGCGGAGAGACCCAGTACTTC.